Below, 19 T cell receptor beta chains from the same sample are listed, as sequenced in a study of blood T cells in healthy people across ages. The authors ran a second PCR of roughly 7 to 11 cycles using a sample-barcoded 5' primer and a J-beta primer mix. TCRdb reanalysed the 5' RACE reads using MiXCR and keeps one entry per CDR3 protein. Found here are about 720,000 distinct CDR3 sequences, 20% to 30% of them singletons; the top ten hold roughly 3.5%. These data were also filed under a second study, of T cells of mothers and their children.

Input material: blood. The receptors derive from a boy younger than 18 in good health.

The CDR3 nucleotides are TGTGCCAGCAGCTTAGAAGTGGGCTCCTACAATGAGCAGTTCTTC. It is translated as CASSLEVGSYNEQFF. The V gene is TRBV7-8, the J gene TRBJ2-1; D gene ambiguous. V was trimmed by 1 base and J by 0 bases, leaving 7 bases between them. Germline loops: CDR1 SGHVS, CDR2 FQNEAQ. This CDR3 contains 15 residues.

The CDR3: CASTAGLPRGNEQFF. For the CDR3, the DNA is TGTGCCAGCACCGCGGGACTTCCCAGGGGGAATGAGCAGTTCTTC. The J gene is TRBJ2-1, the V gene TRBV28, with D maybe TRBD1 (7 bases). Trimming took 7 bases from V and 7 from J, leaving 20 bases between them. Germline V gives CDR1 MDHEN, CDR2 SYDVKM. The CDR3 covers 15 residues.

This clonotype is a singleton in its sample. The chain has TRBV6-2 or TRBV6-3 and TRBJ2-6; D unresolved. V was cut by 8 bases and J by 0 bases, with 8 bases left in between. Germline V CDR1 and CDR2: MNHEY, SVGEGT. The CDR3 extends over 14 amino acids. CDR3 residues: CASAKSSGANVLTF. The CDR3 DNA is TGTGCCAGCGCGAAGAGCTCTGGGGCCAACGTCCTGACTTTC.

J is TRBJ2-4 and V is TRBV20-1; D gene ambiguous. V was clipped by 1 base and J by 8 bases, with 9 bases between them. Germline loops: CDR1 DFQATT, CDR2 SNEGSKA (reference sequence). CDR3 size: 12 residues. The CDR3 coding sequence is TGCAGTGCTAGAGTGCACACAGACATTCAGTACTTC. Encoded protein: CSARVHTDIQYF.

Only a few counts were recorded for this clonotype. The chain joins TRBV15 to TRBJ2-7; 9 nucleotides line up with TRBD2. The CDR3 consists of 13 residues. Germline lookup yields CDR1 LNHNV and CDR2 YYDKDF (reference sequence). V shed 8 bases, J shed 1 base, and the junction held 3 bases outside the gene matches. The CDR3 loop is CATAGGVSYEQYF. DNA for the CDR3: TGTGCCACCGCGGGGGGGGTGTCCTACGAGCAGTACTTC.

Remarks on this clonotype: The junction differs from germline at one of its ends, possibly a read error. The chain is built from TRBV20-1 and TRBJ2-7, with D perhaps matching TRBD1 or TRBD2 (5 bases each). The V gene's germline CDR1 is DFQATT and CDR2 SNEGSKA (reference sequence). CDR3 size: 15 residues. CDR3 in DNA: TGCAGTGCTGGAGAAGTCCAGTCTGGGGGCTACGAGCAGTACTTC. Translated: CSAGEVQSGGYEQYF.

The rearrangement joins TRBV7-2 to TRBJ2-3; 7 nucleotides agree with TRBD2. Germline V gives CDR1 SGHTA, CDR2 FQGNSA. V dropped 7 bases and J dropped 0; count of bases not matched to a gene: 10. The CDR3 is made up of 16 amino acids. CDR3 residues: CASNYWTSASTDTQYF. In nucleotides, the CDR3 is TGTGCCAGCAACTATTGGACTAGTGCGAGCACAGATACGCAGTATTTT.

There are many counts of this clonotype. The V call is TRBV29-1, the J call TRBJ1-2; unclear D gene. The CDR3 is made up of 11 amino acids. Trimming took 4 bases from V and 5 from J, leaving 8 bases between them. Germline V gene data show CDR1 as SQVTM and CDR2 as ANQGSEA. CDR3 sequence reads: CSVAQIYGYTF. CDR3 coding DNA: TGCAGCGTTGCCCAGATATATGGCTACACCTTC.

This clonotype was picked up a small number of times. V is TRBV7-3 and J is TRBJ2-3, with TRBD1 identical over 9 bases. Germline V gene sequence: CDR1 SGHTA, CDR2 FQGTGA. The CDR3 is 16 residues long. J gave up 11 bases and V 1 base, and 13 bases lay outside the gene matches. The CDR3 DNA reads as TGTGCCAGCAGCTTAATATGGGACAGGGAAATTGAGAGGCAGTATTTT. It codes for CASSLIWDREIERQYF.

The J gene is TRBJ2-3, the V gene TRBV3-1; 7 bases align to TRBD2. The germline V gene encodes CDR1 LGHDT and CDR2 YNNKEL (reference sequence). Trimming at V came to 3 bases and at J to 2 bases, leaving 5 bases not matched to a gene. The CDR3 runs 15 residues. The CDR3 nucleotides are TGTGCCAGCAGCCAGGGCGGGGGAACCACAGATACGCAGTATTTT. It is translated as CASSQGGGTTDTQYF.

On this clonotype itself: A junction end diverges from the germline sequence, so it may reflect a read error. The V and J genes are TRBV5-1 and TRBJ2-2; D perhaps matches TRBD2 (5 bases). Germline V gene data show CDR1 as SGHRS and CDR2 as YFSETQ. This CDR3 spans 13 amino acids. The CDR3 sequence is CASSLNLDGELFF. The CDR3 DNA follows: TGCGCCAGCAGCTTGAACCTGGATGGGGAGCTGTTCTTT.

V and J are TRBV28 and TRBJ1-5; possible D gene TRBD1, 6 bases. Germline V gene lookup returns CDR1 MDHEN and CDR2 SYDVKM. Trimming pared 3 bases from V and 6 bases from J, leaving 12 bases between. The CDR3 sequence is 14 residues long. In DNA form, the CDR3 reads TGTGCCAGCAGTTTTCCCGGGGGCGGTCAGCCCCAGCATTTT. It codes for CASSFPGGGQPQHF.

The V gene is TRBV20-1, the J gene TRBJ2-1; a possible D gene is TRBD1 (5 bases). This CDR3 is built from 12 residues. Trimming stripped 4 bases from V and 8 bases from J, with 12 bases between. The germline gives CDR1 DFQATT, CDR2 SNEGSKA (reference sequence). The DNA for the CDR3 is TGCAGTGCTACCGCAGGGAAGGATGAGCAGTTCTTC. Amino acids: CSATAGKDEQFF.

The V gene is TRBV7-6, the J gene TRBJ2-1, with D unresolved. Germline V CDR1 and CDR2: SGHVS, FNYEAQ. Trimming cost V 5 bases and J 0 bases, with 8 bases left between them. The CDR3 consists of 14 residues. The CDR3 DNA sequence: TGTGCCAGCAGCCCGCTTAACTCCTACAATGAGCAGTTCTTC. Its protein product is CASSPLNSYNEQFF.

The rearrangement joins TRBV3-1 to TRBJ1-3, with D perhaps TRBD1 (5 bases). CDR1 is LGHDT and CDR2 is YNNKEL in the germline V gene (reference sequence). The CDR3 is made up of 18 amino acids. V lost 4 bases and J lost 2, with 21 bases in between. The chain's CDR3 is CASSPSNPFDRPGNTIYF. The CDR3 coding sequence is TGTGCCAGCAGCCCATCCAACCCCTTCGACAGACCTGGAAACACCATATATTTT.

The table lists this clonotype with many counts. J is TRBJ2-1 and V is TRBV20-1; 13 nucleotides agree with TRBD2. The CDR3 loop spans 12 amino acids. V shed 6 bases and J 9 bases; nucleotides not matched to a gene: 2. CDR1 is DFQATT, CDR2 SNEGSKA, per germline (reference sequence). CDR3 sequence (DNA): TGCAGTGCGTGGACTAGCGGGAGTGAGCAGTTCTTC. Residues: CSAWTSGSEQFF.

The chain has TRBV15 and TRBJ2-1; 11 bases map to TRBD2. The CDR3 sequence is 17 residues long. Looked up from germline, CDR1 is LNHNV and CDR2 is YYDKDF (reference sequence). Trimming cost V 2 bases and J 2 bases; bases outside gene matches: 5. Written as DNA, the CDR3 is TGTGCCACCAGCAGAACGACTAGCGGGAAAGCCTACAATGAGCAGTTCTTC. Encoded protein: CATSRTTSGKAYNEQFF. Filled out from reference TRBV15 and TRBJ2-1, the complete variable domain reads DAMVIQNPRYQVTQFGKPVTLSCSQTLNHNVMYWYQQKSSQAPKLLFHYYDKDFNNEADTPDNFQSRRPNTSFCFLDIRSPGLGDTAMYLCATSRTTSGKAYNEQFFGPGTRLTVL.

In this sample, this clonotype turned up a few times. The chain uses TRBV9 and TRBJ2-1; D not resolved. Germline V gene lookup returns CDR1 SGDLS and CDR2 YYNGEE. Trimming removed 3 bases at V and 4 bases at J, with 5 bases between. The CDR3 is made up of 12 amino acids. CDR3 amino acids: CASSAVYNEQFF. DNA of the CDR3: TGTGCCAGCAGCGCAGTTTACAATGAGCAGTTCTTC.

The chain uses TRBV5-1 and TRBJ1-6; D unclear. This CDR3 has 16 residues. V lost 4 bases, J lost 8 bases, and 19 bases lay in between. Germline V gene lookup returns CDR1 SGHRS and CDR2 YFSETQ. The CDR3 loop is CASSQAGWAADSPLHF. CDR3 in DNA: TGCGCCAGCAGCCAGGCCGGTTGGGCGGCAGATTCACCCCTCCACTTT.